This TCR beta chain was found in a study of EBV T-cell therapy then PD-1 blockade in nasopharyngeal carcinoma. CDR1 SGHKS and CDR2 YYEKEE come from the germline V gene (reference sequence). The V gene end was trimmed by 4 bases and the J gene end by 0 bases; junction bases not matched to a gene: 9. CDR3 size: 18 residues. Regarding treatment: AdE1-LMPpoly-expanded autologous EBV-specific T-cell therapy followed by anti-PD-1 nivolumab. This clone was counted between two and nine times. Its antigen is not identified. Profiled with immunoSEQ multiplex PCR; TCRdb holds only in-frame clones, not every one. The sample records tens of thousands of clones, over 75% being singletons.

Sequenced here: CD8+ T cells from blood, sampled at day -245 from a patient whose treatment included autologous EBV-specific T cells and nivolumab. The V and J genes are TRBV5-5 and TRBJ2-1, with TRBD2 matching 11 bases. The receptor was derived from a man aged 40-49 years with nasopharyngeal carcinoma. CDR3 region: CASSLTSGVPISYNEQFF. The CDR3 bases are TGTGCCAGCAGCCTGACTAGCGGGGTGCCTATCTCCTACAATGAGCAGTTCTTC.